This T cell receptor beta chain appears in the sequencing data of a study of T cells after yellow fever vaccination (dated by TCRdb to between 2018 and 2021). The study in broad terms: The SMART-Seq v4 Ultra Low Input RNA kit was used to prepare libraries from fractions with low cell numbers. To track T-cell clones before and after primary and booster YFV17D yellow fever vaccination, bulk TCR alpha and beta repertoires were sequenced longitudinally. Two healthy male donors made up the cohort, one aged 18 to 29 years and the other aged 30 to 40 years. Bulk PBMC replicates and cell subsets were isolated from blood drawn at multiple timepoints before and after both primary and secondary immunization.

V is cut by 3 bases and J by 0 bases, and the space between the germline ends is 12 bases. The CDR3 covers 16 residues, taking in both the cysteine and the phenylalanine. Left in the record is the CDR3 DNA by itself, 48 bases read in frame from the first base. CDR1 MNHEY and CDR2 SVGEGT were looked up in the germline V gene. Results the study describes overall, beyond this receptor: Because the study included only a couple of donors, the extent to which the findings can be generalized is limited. The secondary T-cell response was weaker than the primary response but faster, peaking on day 5 instead of day 15. A small share of clonotypes was detected in both CD4 and CD8 compartments, with the overlap likely arising from convergent recombination. After the booster, most clones that had expanded after primary vaccination were detected again (around 97% of CD4 and around nine tenths of CD8), suggesting broad maintenance of memory. Computational filtering was required because FACS-sorted repertoires could contain abundant contaminating clonotypes from the bulk population.

TCR cDNA was made using 5'RACE template switching, a step that added a universal primer site and unique molecular identifiers. Priming for cDNA synthesis came from both the TCR alpha and TCR beta constant segments. Two PCR steps were used to amplify libraries, with sample barcodes and sequencing adapters being added in the second step. Libraries were sequenced on Illumina HiSeq 2500 (2x100 bp) or NovaSeq (2x150 bp). In the original analysis: Demultiplexing of reads and collapsing into UMI consensus sequences were performed with MIGEC, and V(D)J alignment was carried out with MiXCR. Clonotypes responding to the vaccine were identified with edgeR on replicate PBMC samples, with the criteria of FDR below 0.01 and a log2 fold change above 5 up to day 15. Each bulk clonotype received a CD4 or CD8 identity based on whether the sequenced CD4 or CD8 repertoire contained that clonotype at higher abundance. The public reads were reanalyzed by TCRdb: fastp trimming at Q25, MiXCR alignment, in-frame beta chains only. Entries are consolidated by CDR3 protein sequence, retaining the most common genes and DNA. Here the V and J calls rest on TCRdb's processing, not on the authors' analysis. The sample includes 500,000 to 650,000 distinct CDR3 sequences, with approximately 13% observed a single time. About 14% of the sample goes to the ten largest clones.

In light of the paper, this sample's treatment or condition label describes: live attenuated yellow fever vaccine strain. At each blood-draw timepoint, two biological replicates of bulk PBMCs were obtained. A standard Ficoll-Paque protocol was used to isolate PBMCs from peripheral blood. RNA was extracted with TriZol from bulk PBMCs, CD4 and CD8 fractions, and dextramer-positive and dextramer-negative fractions. About this clonotype: This receptor's antigen is unknown. No much larger clone exists at a distance of one base, and base qualities are not known.

Recombination linked TRBV6-2 or TRBV6-3 to TRBJ2-4, with no confident D gene call. The source of this sequence is a man aged 30 to 45 who received the YFV17D yellow fever vaccine. Sequencing was performed on PBMCs, taken on the day of the yellow fever booster vaccination. Here is the DNA: TGTGCCAGCAGTTATAGGTCCCCGGGAGCCAAAAACATTCAGTACTTC. Its translation reads: CASSYRSPGAKNIQYF.